This T cell receptor beta chain was captured by sequencing in a study of response to subunit inactivated influenza vaccine (dated by TCRdb to 2016 to 2019). Some background on the complete study: Deep quantitative T cell receptor repertoire profiling was used in the study to track responses to a trivalent subunit inactivated influenza vaccine.

What the research found in general, with its limitations: The authors suggested that each seasonal influenza vaccination may recruit only a limited number of new T cells.

CDR1 and CDR2, looked up from the germline V gene, are SQVTM and ANQGSEA. There are 14 amino acids in the CDR3, from cysteine to phenylalanine inclusive. Only the CDR3 DNA is retained, 42 bases long and in frame from the first base. Here V drops 4 bases and J drops 3 bases, and the junction holds 6 bases not matched to any gene. This clonotype was seen more than once but under ten times. Its antigen is unknown. No clone much larger than this one lies a single base away; base qualities are absent. To prepare the library, RT-PCR was applied. These reads were obtained on an Illumina HiSeq 2500. TCRdb cleaned the public reads at Q25 with fastp, built clones with MiXCR and kept in-frame beta chains. Each CDR3 protein gets just one entry, which takes the most common genes and DNA from the rows behind it. A total of 860,000 or so distinct CDR3 sequences appear in this sample, around 20% of them only once. Of the sample, roughly 10% falls within the top ten clones.

Here the chain combines TRBV29-1 and TRBJ2-7; the central 10 bases match TRBD1. The sequence came from a man between 50 and 59 years old who received an inactivated influenza vaccine. Donor details come from another sample of the same person, matched by shared clones. The sample here was PBMCs from blood, taken about 5 days after vaccination. The DNA sequence is as follows: TGCAGCGTTGGGGAGGGACAGGGGTACTACGAGCAGTACTTC. This encodes CSVGEGQGYYEQYF.